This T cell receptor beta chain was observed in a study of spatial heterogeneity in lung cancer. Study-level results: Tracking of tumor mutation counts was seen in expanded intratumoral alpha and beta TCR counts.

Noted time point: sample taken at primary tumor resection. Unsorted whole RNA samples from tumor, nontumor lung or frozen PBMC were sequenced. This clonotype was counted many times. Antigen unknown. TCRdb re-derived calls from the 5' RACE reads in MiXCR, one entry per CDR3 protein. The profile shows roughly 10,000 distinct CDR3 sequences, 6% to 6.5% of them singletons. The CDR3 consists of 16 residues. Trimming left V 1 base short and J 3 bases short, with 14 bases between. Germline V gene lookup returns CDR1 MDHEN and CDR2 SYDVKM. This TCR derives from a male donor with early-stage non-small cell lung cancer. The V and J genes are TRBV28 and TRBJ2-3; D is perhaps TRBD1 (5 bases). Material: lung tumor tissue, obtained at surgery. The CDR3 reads CASSLLGRLSTDTQYF. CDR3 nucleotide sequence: TGTGCCAGCAGTTTATTGGGGCGGTTGAGTACAGATACGCAGTATTTT.